This paragraph reports one T cell receptor (beta chain). Its antigen remains unidentified. The junction departs from germline at one end; a sequencing error may be responsible. Distinct nucleotide sequences in the sample also encode this CDR3. The data were taken from a study of cytomegalovirus exposure and HLA in healthy donors. Study observations and caveats: What a later analysis showed was that several of the most significant clusters appeared linked to common viral pathogens. Presence/absence analyses assumed roughly uniform sequencing depth across donors. Later work found that TCR association rates differed between HLA loci; DRB1 had the most and HLA-C the fewest. Exclusion applied to some V segments, including TRBV6-2 and TRBV6-3, as they were indistinguishable.

PCR primers comprised 60 Vbeta and 13 Jbeta primers. Data came from immunoSEQ multiplex PCR; TCRdb stores just in-frame clones and leaves some out. The sample has about 120,000 clones; around 81% are singletons. The germline V gene encodes CDR1 SEHNR and CDR2 FQNEAQ (reference sequence). The CDR3 consists of 12 residues. The receptor was isolated from a woman aged 25 to 39 in good health and CMV-seronegative. V usage is TRBV7-9 and J usage is TRBJ1-5; D uncertain. Specimen: PBMCs. DNA of the CDR3: TGTTCCAGCAGCTTAGTTGGCCAGCCCCAGCATTTT. Protein: CSSSLVGQPQHF.